This T cell receptor (beta chain) was sequenced in a study of T-cell memory formation after mild COVID-19. The V end was cut by 4 bases, the J end by 6 bases, with 10 bases between. Per the germline V gene, CDR1 is MGHRA and CDR2 is YSYEKL. CDR3 length equals 14 residues. Constant-segment primers were used for 5'RACE, and the resulting TCR alpha and TCR beta cDNA libraries carried sample barcodes and UMIs. One entry per CDR3 protein, called by TCRdb with MiXCR from the 5' RACE reads. The sample carries some 300,000 distinct CDR3 sequences, under 25% recorded once. Overall study findings and caveats: Among clones peaking at day 37 in the second wave, SARS-CoV-2 specificity remained unconfirmed.

There are a few counts of this clonotype. As yet, its antigen is unknown. The receptor comes from a man between 18 and 35 years old who had mild COVID-19 (a few samples of this study predate the infection). Cell type and time point are not known. The chain joins TRBV4-1 to TRBJ1-6; D gene uncertain. Sequenced input: PBMCs or a T cell subset sorted from them (not recorded which). Here the CDR3 reads CASSLRRSNSPLHF. The DNA of the CDR3 is TGCGCCAGCAGCCTCAGGAGGAGTAATTCACCCCTCCACTTT.